This T cell receptor beta chain was documented in a study of cytomegalovirus exposure and HLA in healthy donors. This CDR3 spans 14 amino acids. Germline CDR1 SGDLS, CDR2 YYNGEE. Trimming pared 3 bases from V and 2 bases from J, leaving 11 bases between. A multiplex PCR was run with 60 Vbeta primers and 13 Jbeta primers. Libraries were prepared by immunoSEQ multiplex PCR; TCRdb keeps only in-frame clonotypes and omits some of them. The sample table includes 70,000 or so clones. The origin of this receptor is a boy under 18 in good health and CMV-seronegative. V and J are TRBV9 and TRBJ2-5, with D perhaps matching TRBD2 (6 bases). Sequences were obtained from PBMCs. This CDR3 reads CASSADGRQETQYF. The CDR3 DNA sequence: TGTGCCAGCAGCGCGGACGGGAGACAAGAGACCCAGTACTTC. Combining the CDR3 with reference TRBV9 and TRBJ2-5 gives the whole variable domain DSGVTQTPKHLITATGQRVTLRCSPRSGDLSVYWYQQSLDQGLQFLIQYYNGEERAKGNILERFSAQQFPDLHSELNLSSLELGDSALYFCASSADGRQETQYFGPGTRLLVL.